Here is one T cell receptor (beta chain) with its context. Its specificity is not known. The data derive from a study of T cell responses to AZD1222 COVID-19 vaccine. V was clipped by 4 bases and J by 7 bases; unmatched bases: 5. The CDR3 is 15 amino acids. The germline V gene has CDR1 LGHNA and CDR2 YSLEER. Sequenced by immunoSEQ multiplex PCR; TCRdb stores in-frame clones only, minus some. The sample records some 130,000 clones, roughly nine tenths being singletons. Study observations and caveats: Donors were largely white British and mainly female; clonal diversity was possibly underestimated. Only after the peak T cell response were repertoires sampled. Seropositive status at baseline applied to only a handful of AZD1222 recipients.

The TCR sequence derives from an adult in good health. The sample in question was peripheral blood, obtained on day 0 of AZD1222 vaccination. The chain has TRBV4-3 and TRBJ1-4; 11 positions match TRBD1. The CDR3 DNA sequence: TGCGCCAGCAGCCCAGGGGACAGGGGGTCTGAAAAACTGTTTTTT. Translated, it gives CASSPGDRGSEKLFF.